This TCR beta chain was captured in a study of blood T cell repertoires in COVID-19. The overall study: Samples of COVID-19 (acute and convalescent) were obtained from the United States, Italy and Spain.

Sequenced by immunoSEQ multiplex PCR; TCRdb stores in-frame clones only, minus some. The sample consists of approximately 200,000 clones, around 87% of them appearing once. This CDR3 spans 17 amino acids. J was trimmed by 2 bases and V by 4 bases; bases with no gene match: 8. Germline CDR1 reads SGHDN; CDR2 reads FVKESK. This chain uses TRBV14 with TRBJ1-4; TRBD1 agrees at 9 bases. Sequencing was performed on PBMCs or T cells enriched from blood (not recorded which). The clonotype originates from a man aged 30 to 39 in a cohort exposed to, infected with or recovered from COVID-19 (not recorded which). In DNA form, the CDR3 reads TGTGCCAGCAGCCGTAACAGGGGGCGCTTTACTAATGAAAAACTGTTTTTT. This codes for CASSRNRGRFTNEKLFF.